The clone carrying this T cell receptor (beta chain) has only a few counts. Its antigen remains unknown. This entry belongs to a study of T-cell reconstitution after alpha-beta-depleted transplantation in children. Per germline, CDR1 SGHDN and CDR2 FVKESK. The CDR3 loop spans 19 amino acids. V was pared by 0 bases and J by 1 base, with 21 bases between. Unique molecular identifiers were used to barcode this TCRbeta library. TCRdb used MiXCR to reprocess the PCR reads, holding one entry per CDR3 protein. The sample lists hundreds of thousands of distinct CDR3 sequences, about 9.4% occurring once. Study-level results: Surviving recipient T cells and thymic progenitors produced the high day-60 TCRbeta diversity seen in some patients. Diversity and T-cell counts at one year after transplant derived mostly from new T cells. Reported findings indicate that, about two months after transplant, alpha-beta T cells came from several hundred expanded clones, which were derived from non-depleted graft cells.

The TCR comes from a boy less than two years old with acute myeloid leukemia, due to receive a stem cell transplant. Sequencing was performed on PBMCs, taken before TCRalphabeta/CD19-depleted stem cell transplant. The chain is built from TRBV14 and TRBJ1-1, with D possibly being TRBD1 (6 bases). CDR3 loop: CASSQEVLVVQGSNTEAFF. The CDR3 DNA follows: TGTGCCAGCAGCCAAGAAGTGTTGGTAGTACAGGGCTCGAACACTGAAGCTTTCTTT.